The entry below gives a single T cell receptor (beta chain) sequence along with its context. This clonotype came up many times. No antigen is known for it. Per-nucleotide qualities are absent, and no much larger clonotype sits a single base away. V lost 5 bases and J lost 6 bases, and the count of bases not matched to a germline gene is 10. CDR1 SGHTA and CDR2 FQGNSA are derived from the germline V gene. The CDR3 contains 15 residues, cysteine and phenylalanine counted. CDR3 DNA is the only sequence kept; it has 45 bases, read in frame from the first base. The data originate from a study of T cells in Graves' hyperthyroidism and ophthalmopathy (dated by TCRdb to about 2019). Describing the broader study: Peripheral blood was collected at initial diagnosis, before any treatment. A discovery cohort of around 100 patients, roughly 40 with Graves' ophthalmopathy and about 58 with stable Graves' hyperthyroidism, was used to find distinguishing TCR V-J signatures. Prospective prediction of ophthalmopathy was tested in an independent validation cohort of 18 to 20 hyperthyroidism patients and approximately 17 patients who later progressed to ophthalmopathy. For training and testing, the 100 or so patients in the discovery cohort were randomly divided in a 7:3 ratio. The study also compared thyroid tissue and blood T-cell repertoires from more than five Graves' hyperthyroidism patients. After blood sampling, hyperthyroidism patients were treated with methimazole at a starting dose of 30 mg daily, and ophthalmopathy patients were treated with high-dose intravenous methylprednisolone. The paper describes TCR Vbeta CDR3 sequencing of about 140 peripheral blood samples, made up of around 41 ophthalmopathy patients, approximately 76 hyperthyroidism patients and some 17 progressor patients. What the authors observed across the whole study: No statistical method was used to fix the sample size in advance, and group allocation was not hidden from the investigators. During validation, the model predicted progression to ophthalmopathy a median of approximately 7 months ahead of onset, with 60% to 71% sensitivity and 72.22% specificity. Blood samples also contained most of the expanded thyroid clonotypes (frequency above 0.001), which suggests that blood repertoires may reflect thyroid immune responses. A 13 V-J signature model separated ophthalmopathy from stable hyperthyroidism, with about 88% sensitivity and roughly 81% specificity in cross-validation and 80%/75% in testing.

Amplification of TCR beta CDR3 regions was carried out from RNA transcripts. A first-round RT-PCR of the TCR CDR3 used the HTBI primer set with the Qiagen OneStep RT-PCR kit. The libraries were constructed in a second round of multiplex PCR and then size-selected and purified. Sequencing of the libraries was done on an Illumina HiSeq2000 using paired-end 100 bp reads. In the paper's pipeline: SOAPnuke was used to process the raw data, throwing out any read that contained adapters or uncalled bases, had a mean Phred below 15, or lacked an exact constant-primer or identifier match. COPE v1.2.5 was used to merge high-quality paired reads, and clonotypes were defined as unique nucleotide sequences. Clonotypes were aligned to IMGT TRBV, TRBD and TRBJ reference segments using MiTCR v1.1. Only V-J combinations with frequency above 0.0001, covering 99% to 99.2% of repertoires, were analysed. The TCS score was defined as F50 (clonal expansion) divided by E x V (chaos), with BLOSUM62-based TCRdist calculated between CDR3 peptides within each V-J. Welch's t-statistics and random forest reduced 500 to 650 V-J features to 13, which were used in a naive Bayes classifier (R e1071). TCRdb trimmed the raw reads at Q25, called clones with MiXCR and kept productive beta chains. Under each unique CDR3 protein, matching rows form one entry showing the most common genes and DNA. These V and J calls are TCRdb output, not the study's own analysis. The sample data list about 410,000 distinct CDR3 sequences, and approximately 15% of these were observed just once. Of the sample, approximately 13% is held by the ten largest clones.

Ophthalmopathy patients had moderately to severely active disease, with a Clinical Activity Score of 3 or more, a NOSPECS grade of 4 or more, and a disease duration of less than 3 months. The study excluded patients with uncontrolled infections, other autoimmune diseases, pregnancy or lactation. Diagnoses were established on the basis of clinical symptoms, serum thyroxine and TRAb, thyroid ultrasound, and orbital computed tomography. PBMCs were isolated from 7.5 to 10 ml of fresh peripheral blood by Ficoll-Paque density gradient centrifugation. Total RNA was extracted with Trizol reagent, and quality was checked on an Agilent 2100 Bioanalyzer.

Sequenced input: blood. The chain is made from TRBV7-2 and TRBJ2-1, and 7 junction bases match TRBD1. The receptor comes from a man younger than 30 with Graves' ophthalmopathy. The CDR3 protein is CASSTRGLSSNEQFF. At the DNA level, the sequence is TGTGCCAGCAGCACAAGGGGGCTCTCTAGCAATGAGCAGTTCTTC.